The 30 T cell receptor beta chains listed next were all sequenced from one sample in a study of blood T cells in healthy people across ages (dated by TCRdb to between 2014 and 2016). The library was produced with 5' RACE. The reads were generated on an Illumina HiSeq 2500. The second PCR ran for roughly 7 to 12 cycles and used a J-beta primer mix along with a sample-barcoded 5' primer. Through fastp at Q25 and MiXCR, TCRdb rebuilt clones from the public reads, retaining in-frame beta chains. Merged by CDR3 protein, the rows form single entries marked with the most common genes and DNA. The table for this sample lists about 1.5 million distinct CDR3 sequences; under 55% of them were counted only once. Approximately 4% of the sample is in the top ten clones. The sequencing sample was made of blood. Receptor source: a woman aged 18-30 years in good health.

The chain employs TRBV11-2 and TRBJ2-3; tentative D call: TRBD2 (5 bases). CDR1 SGHAT and CDR2 FQNNGV come from the germline V gene. The ends were cut back, 1 base at V and 4 bases at J, with 12 bases in the middle. The CDR3 sequence is 15 residues long. The DNA for the CDR3 is TGTGCCAGCAGCTTAGCTCTAGCTGCCTCAGATACGCAGTATTTT. Protein product: CASSLALAASDTQYF.

This chain uses TRBV21-1 with TRBJ1-4; no DNA check was done on the table's D call, TRBD1. TRBV21-1 is a documented pseudogene. This CDR3 region has 14 residues. In nucleotides, the CDR3 is TGTGCCAGTTCCTTATTAGGGACCGACGAAAAACTGTTTTTT. The encoded protein is CASSLLGTDEKLFF.

This clonotype has just a few counts. The chain employs TRBV20-1 and TRBJ2-3; no clear D. CDR3 length: 14 amino acids. CDR1 is DFQATT, CDR2 SNEGSKA, per germline (reference sequence). The V gene lost 3 bases and the J gene lost 0 bases, with 10 bases spanning the gap. CDR3 sequence: CSARLRISTDTQYF. Written as DNA, the CDR3 is TGCAGTGCTAGGTTGCGGATAAGCACAGATACGCAGTATTTT.

This clonotype was counted between two and nine times. This chain uses TRBV20-1 with TRBJ2-5, with D unresolved. The CDR3 spans 14 residues. With 6 bases removed from V and 3 bases from J, the gap between germline ends came to 17 bases. CDR1 is DFQATT, CDR2 SNEGSKA, per germline (reference sequence). This CDR3 reads CSAIRSTPKETQYF. Here the CDR3 DNA reads TGCAGTGCCATAAGGAGCACACCAAAAGAGACCCAGTACTTC.

This sequence joins TRBV7-2 and TRBJ1-6; D is possibly TRBD1 (5 bases). Trimming left V 4 bases short and J 0 bases short, with 16 bases between. The CDR3 is 18 residues long. The germline CDR1 and CDR2 sequences are SGHTA and FQGNSA. For the CDR3, the DNA is TGTGCCAGCAGCTCCAACTACAGGAGCAGCTCCTATAATTCACCCCTCCACTTT. Translating gives CASSSNYRSSSYNSPLHF.

This rearrangement joins TRBV4-3 to TRBJ1-6; D may be TRBD1 (5 bases). The germline V gene encodes CDR1 LGHNA and CDR2 YSLEER. The CDR3 is 16 amino acids. V dropped 3 bases and J dropped 0 bases, with 9 bases sitting between them. The CDR3 DNA sequence: TGCGCCAGCAGCCAGGGGGAGAGCTCCTATAATTCACCCCTCCACTTT. This codes for CASSQGESSYNSPLHF.

The genes are TRBV7-2 and TRBJ1-2; D unclear. This CDR3 has 13 amino acids. Trimming took off 5 bases at V and 1 base at J, with 8 bases between the two ends. Per germline, CDR1 SGHTA and CDR2 FQGNSA. This CDR3 reads CASSPSLNYGYTF. CDR3 DNA: TGTGCCAGCAGCCCGAGTCTTAACTATGGCTACACCTTC.

This sequence joins TRBV7-9 and TRBJ2-1, with D perhaps matching TRBD1 (5 bases). This CDR3 is built from 11 residues. V was pared by 6 bases and J by 8 bases, with 8 bases between. The germline CDR1 and CDR2 sequences are SEHNR and FQNEAQ (reference sequence). The CDR3 sequence is CASSKGYEQFF. In DNA form, the CDR3 reads TGTGCCAGCAGTAAGGGGTATGAGCAGTTCTTC. The full variable domain, its missing parts supplied by reference TRBV7-9 and TRBJ2-1, is DTGVSQNPRHKITKRGQNVTFRCDPISEHNRLYWYRQTLGQGPEFLTYFQNEAQLEKSRLLSDRFSAERPKGSFSTLEIQRTEQGDSAMYLCASSKGYEQFFGPGTRLTVL.

The rearrangement joins TRBV4-1 to TRBJ1-4; TRBD1 might be the D (6 bases). The CDR3 sequence is 13 residues long. V lost 0 bases, J lost 14 bases, and 13 bases lay in between. Germline V gene data show CDR1 as MGHRA and CDR2 as YSYEKL. The CDR3 DNA follows: TGCGCCAGCAGCCAAGACATTAGCGACAGGCTGTTTTTT. Amino acids: CASSQDISDRLFF.

J is TRBJ2-1 and V is TRBV20-1; D is unclear. The V end was cut by 0 bases, the J end by 4 bases, with 4 bases between. CDR1 and CDR2 (germline): DFQATT, SNEGSKA (reference sequence). This CDR3 is built from 12 residues. Written as DNA, the CDR3 is TGCAGTGCTAGAGAACAGTACAATGAGCAGTTCTTC. As protein: CSAREQYNEQFF.

A remark on this clonotype: A read error may be the cause here, since a much bigger clone is one base away. The chain is built from TRBV20-1 and TRBJ2-1, with 9 nucleotides matching TRBD2. V lost 4 bases to trimming and J lost 3 bases; unmatched junction nucleotides: 4. The CDR3 consists of 14 residues. Germline V gene sequence: CDR1 DFQATT, CDR2 SNEGSKA (reference sequence). CDR3 in amino acids: CSATTSGFYNEQFF. The CDR3 nucleotides are TGCAGTGCTACGACTAGCGGATTCTACAATGAGCAGTTCTTC.

The V gene is TRBV3-1, the J gene TRBJ2-1; TRBD1 might be the D (6 bases). V shed 1 base and J shed 6 bases, with 13 bases lying between them. Germline CDR1 and CDR2: LGHDT and YNNKEL (reference sequence). The CDR3 consists of 15 residues. The CDR3 here is CASSQAWPGVNEQFF. The CDR3 region has the DNA TGTGCCAGCAGCCAAGCATGGCCAGGGGTCAATGAGCAGTTCTTC.

This clonotype has just a few counts. V is TRBV4-3 and J is TRBJ2-7, with 10 nucleotides matching TRBD2. This CDR3 region has 19 residues. After removal of 2 bases from V and 3 bases from J, the junction contained 16 bases not matched to a gene. Germline V gene data show CDR1 as LGHNA and CDR2 as YSLEER. CDR3 bases: TGCGCCAGCAGCCAAAGCGCCGGGACTAGCGACTACTTCTTCTACGAGCAGTACTTC. Amino acid sequence: CASSQSAGTSDYFFYEQYF.

The chain carries TRBV20-1 and TRBJ2-5; D remains unclear. The CDR3 length is 10 residues. V was pared by 5 bases and J by 5 bases, with 6 bases between. CDR1 is DFQATT and CDR2 is SNEGSKA in the germline V gene (reference sequence). The CDR3 sequence: CSAGPETQYF. As DNA, the CDR3 is TGCAGTGCTGGACCCGAGACCCAGTACTTC.

CDR3 nucleotides: TGTGCCAGCAGCTTAGACAGGGGGTCTCTCTATGAGCAGTTCTTC. The encoded protein is CASSLDRGSLYEQFF. V gene TRBV7-2 combines with J gene TRBJ2-1, with TRBD1 matching over 8 bases. Germline V CDR1 and CDR2: SGHTA, FQGNSA. CDR3 length equals 15 residues. V trimming: 1 base; J trimming: 8 bases; junction bases outside the gene matches: 7.

The chain joins TRBV11-2 to TRBJ1-1; D gene unclear. V lost 1 base to trimming and J lost 8 bases, with 11 bases between them. The CDR3 length is 13 residues. Germline loops: CDR1 SGHAT, CDR2 FQNNGV. CDR3 sequence (DNA): TGTGCCAGCAGCTTAGTGTGGACCGAGGAAGCTTTCTTT. Amino acid sequence: CASSLVWTEEAFF.

For this clonotype: A read error may be the cause here, since a much bigger clone is one base away. The chain is built from TRBV20-1 and TRBJ1-5; D not resolved. The CDR3 contains 10 residues. V was clipped by 0 bases and J by 6 bases, with 0 bases between them. The germline V gene encodes CDR1 DFQATT and CDR2 SNEGSKA (reference sequence). The CDR3 DNA reads TGCAGTGCTAGAGATCAGCCCCAGCATTTT. Its translation: CSARDQPQHF.

This clonotype was seen more than once but under ten times. The chain joins TRBV20-1 to TRBJ2-1; possible D gene TRBD2, 6 bases. Looked up from germline, CDR1 is DFQATT and CDR2 is SNEGSKA (reference sequence). The V end lost 4 bases, the J end lost 2 bases, and 9 bases lay between the germline ends. This CDR3 region has 13 residues. CDR3 sequence reads: CSANSGTYNEQFF. In nucleotides, the CDR3 is TGCAGTGCTAATAGCGGTACCTACAATGAGCAGTTCTTC.

The J gene is TRBJ1-2, the V gene TRBV5-1, with unresolved D. V was shortened by 8 bases and J by 2 bases, with 13 bases between the two germline ends. CDR1 and CDR2 (germline): SGHRS, YFSETQ. The CDR3 loop spans 13 amino acids. This CDR3 is CASTLNGNYGYTF. CDR3 nucleotides: TGCGCCAGTACCTTGAACGGGAACTATGGCTACACCTTC.

This clonotype was seen once. Possible read error: a much larger clone is one base away. The chain uses TRBV7-2 and TRBJ2-3, with 11 bases that match TRBD2. Per germline, CDR1 SGHTA and CDR2 FQGNSA. CDR3 size: 16 residues. The CDR3 bases are TGTGCCAGCTCCTGGACTAGCGGGTCCCAGGTTGATACGCTGTATTTT. This encodes CASSWTSGSQVDTLYF.

J is TRBJ2-5 and V is TRBV7-2, with TRBD2 matching 13 bases. V gave up 5 bases and J gave up 3 bases; unmatched junction bases: 6. Germline V gene data show CDR1 as SGHTA and CDR2 as FQGNSA. The CDR3 totals 16 residues. The CDR3 DNA reads as TGTGCCAGCAGCCGGACTAGCGGGAGTGACAAAGAGACCCAGTACTTC. Residues: CASSRTSGSDKETQYF.

This clonotype was observed a handful of times. The chain joins TRBV7-6 to TRBJ1-4; tentatively, D is TRBD1 (6 bases). The germline CDR1 and CDR2 sequences are SGHVS and FNYEAQ. V shed 5 bases and J shed 1 base, with 11 bases lying between them. There are 15 residues in the CDR3. CDR3 sequence: CASSLLGGTNEKLFF. The DNA for the CDR3 is TGTGCCAGCAGCCTTCTAGGGGGAACTAATGAAAAACTGTTTTTT.

The rearrangement uses TRBV25-1 and TRBJ1-1; D is undetermined. With 7 bases removed from V and 2 bases from J, the gap between germline ends came to 14 bases. This CDR3 has 14 amino acids. Germline V gene sequence: CDR1 MGHDK, CDR2 SYGVNS. CDR3 residues: CASTSLGRNTEAFF. In DNA form, the CDR3 reads TGTGCCAGCACTTCCCTGGGCAGAAACACTGAAGCTTTCTTT.

CDR3 nucleotides: TGTGCCAGCTCACCAGACAGGGAGGCGGGTGAAGCTTTCTTT. Its translation is CASSPDREAGEAFF. V gene TRBV18 combines with J gene TRBJ1-1, with 7 nucleotides matching TRBD1. CDR3 size: 14 residues. Germline CDR1 reads KGHSH; CDR2 reads LQKENI. J was trimmed by 7 bases and V by 2 bases; bases with no gene match: 7.

The rearrangement joins TRBV6-2 or TRBV6-3 to TRBJ2-1, with a tentative D call TRBD2 (6 bases). The J call is uncertain, as TRBJ2-7 better fits the DNA end. Germline-derived CDR1 and CDR2 are MNHEY and SVGEGT. The CDR3 contains 15 residues. In DNA, the CDR3 is TGTGCCAGCAGTTACCCTTGGGACTTTTACAATGAGCAGTACTTC. Translation: CASSYPWDFYNEQYF.

The chain couples TRBV4-3 to TRBJ2-1; D is unclear. The CDR3 consists of 15 residues. V was trimmed by 0 bases and J by 10 bases, leaving 16 bases between them. Germline values: CDR1 LGHNA, CDR2 YSLEER. CDR3 in DNA: TGCGCCAGCAGCCAAGATCGGCAGGCCTACTACGAGCAGTTCTTC. Translating gives CASSQDRQAYYEQFF.

This clonotype was observed a handful of times. The chain links TRBV29-1 to TRBJ2-7, with D maybe TRBD1 (5 bases). V lost 4 bases and J 7 bases, leaving 14 bases between the germline ends. The CDR3 consists of 12 residues. Germline V gives CDR1 SQVTM, CDR2 ANQGSEA. DNA for the CDR3: TGCAGCGTTGGGCAGGGCTCCGGGGAGCAGTACTTC. Protein product: CSVGQGSGEQYF.

This clonotype was counted a few times. The chain couples TRBV14 to TRBJ2-7; unclear D gene. The germline V gene encodes CDR1 SGHDN and CDR2 FVKESK. The V end lost 0 bases, the J end lost 0 bases, and 6 bases lay between the germline ends. The CDR3 covers 14 residues. The chain's CDR3 is CASSQEETSYEQYF. CDR3 bases: TGTGCCAGCAGCCAAGAGGAGACCTCCTACGAGCAGTACTTC.

The chain recombines TRBV29-1 with TRBJ2-3; D is unclear. Between the trimmed V and J ends, which lost 5 bases and 2 bases, there was a span of 11 bases. The germline V gene has CDR1 SQVTM and CDR2 ANQGSEA. This CDR3 region has 13 residues. The CDR3 DNA reads as TGCAGCGTTTTCTCTCCACTCACAGATACGCAGTATTTT. This gives the protein CSVFSPLTDTQYF.

In its sample, this clonotype was seen many times. The chain has TRBV5-1 and TRBJ2-1; D is unclear. The V gene lost 7 bases and the J gene lost 5 bases, with 22 bases spanning the gap. The V gene's germline CDR1 is SGHRS and CDR2 YFSETQ. The CDR3 loop spans 16 amino acids. The CDR3 here is CASQLSLGGSHNEQFF. The CDR3 DNA sequence: TGCGCCAGCCAATTATCGCTAGGCGGTTCCCACAATGAGCAGTTCTTC.